The clone carrying this T cell receptor beta chain has a count of ten or more. No antigen is known for it. The CDR3 is 15 amino acids. Trimming stripped 4 bases from V and 4 bases from J, with 15 bases between. Germline values: CDR1 SGHKS, CDR2 YYEKEE (reference sequence). The yield of each sequencing run was over 160 million TCR-beta sequences from 15-18 subjects. In TCRdb, the 5' RACE reads were re-called with MiXCR into one record per CDR3 protein. The sample holds tens of thousands of distinct CDR3 sequences, about 2.5% seen once. This record comes from a study of neurological immune-mediated disorders. Overall study results and limits: Patients with HTLV-1-associated myelopathy showed the most TCR clonal expansion. Those with multiple sclerosis showed the least, falling below healthy controls.

The sequenced material came from PBMCs. This TCR was recovered from a man in his forties or fifties with multiple sclerosis. The V call is TRBV5-5, the J call TRBJ1-3; a weak D match, TRBD1 (5 bases). Written as DNA, the CDR3 is TGTGCCAGCAGCCAAACAGGAATTTCAGGAAACACCATATATTTT. Its translation: CASSQTGISGNTIYF.